This T cell receptor (beta chain) was retrieved from a study of vaccination and CD4 T cells after COVID-19 (dated by TCRdb to between 2021 and 2022). Context from the whole study: Every convalescent patient had a positive nasal swab PCR test for SARS-CoV-2, with mild disease in nine or ten patients and severe disease in one. The convalescent cohort included six males and four females, with two Hispanic individuals, seven Caucasians, two Asians and one multiracial person. Two doses of either the Pfizer-BioNTech BNT162b2 vaccine (n=8) or the Moderna mRNA-1273 vaccine (n=2) were administered to participants. Post-COVID blood samples were collected from convalescent patients a median of roughly 100 days after diagnosis, with a range of roughly 35 to 180 days. Post-vaccine blood samples were collected a median of around 2.5 months after the second vaccine dose, ranging from roughly 12 to 250 days. The cultures were stimulated with overlapping spike peptide pools from SARS-CoV-2 and from the common cold coronaviruses HCoV-NL63, HCoV-OC43 and HCoV-229E. As controls, cultures received a CEFX viral epitope pool (the positive control), an HIV-1 Nef peptide pool (the negative control), or no peptide at all. In more than eight COVID-19 convalescent patients and several infection-naive healthy vaccine recipients, researchers compared the spike-specific CD4+ TCR repertoire from before mRNA vaccination with the repertoire from after. The study at large found these results: In convalescent patients, nearly all vaccine-specific clones (304 of 307) were found to be mono-reactive for SARS-CoV-2 spike rather than cross-reactive with common cold coronaviruses. Only a relatively small number of convalescent patients were included in the study, and early timepoints following natural infection were not analyzed. Among convalescent patients, a median approximately 88% of the SARS-CoV-2-reactive clones seen after vaccination appeared only after vaccination, which suggests priming specific to the vaccine. An increase in the median number of SARS-CoV-2-reactive clonotypes from approximately 20 after infection to some 38 after vaccination was observed, but the change was not found to be significant.

The sample's treatment or condition, from its label and the paper: approximately nine-day PBMC culture with coronavirus spike peptide pools or control peptides (ViraFEST assay). To expand antigen-specific T cells with peptide pools and then pick out the expanded clonotypes through TCR sequencing, the study relied on the ViraFEST assay. The positive SARS-CoV-2 PCR tests of the convalescent patients were dated from March to December 2020, before the Alpha, Beta and Delta variants emerged in the United States. Each well held approximately 2 million PBMCs cultured in IMDM containing roughly 5% human AB serum and approximately 9.8 IU/ml IL-2, with around 9.2 ug/ml peptide pools added. Half of the culture medium was replaced with fresh IL-2-containing medium on days 3 and 7. After 9 to 11 days of culture, CD4+ T cells were isolated by negative selection with the EasySep CD4+ T cell isolation kit. PBMCs were separated from whole blood using Ficoll-Paque Plus gradient centrifugation and then either used fresh or cryopreserved at -140C. Culture conditions were generally each tested in triplicate wells.

This clonotype was seen a handful of times. Its antigen target is currently unknown. The record has no base qualities; no much larger clone is one base away. The CDR3 sequence holds 16 residues, the cysteine and phenylalanine included. This entry keeps only the CDR3 DNA: 48 bases, framed from base 1. V and J are trimmed by 5 bases and 4 bases, and the gene matches miss 13 bases of the junction. Per the germline V gene, SGHAT is the CDR1 and FQNNGV is the CDR2. Libraries were prepared through PCR. At the Johns Hopkins FTIC core, DNA from the cultured CD4+ T cells underwent TCR sequencing with the Oncomine TCR Beta short-read assay. The QIAamp micro DNA kit was used to extract genomic DNA from the cultured CD4+ T cells. The Oncomine TCR Beta libraries from cultured CD4+ T cells were pooled using unique dual indexes and then sequenced on an Illumina iSeq 100. Concerning the study's data processing: Non-productive sequences were removed, and CDR3s not starting with C, not ending with F or W, or shorter than 7 amino acids were discarded. The MANAFEST web application identified antigen-specific clonotypes by comparing peptide-stimulated wells against reference wells and other culture wells. Positive clones required FDR below 0.05, an odds ratio above 5, and productive frequency above 0.1% in at least two of three replicate wells. A clonotype was classed as cross-reactive if the clonotype showed significant expansion both in SARS-CoV-2 spike wells and in at least one common cold coronavirus spike condition. Levenshtein distances (stringdist) and unrooted phylogenetic trees (ape) in R version 3.6.1 were used to assess CDR3 homology. TCRdb redid the processing of the public reads, applying fastp at Q25 and MiXCR, and retained in-frame beta chains. Each record represents a unique CDR3 protein, reported with the most common genes and DNA among its rows. TCRdb's processing, not the authors' own work, is the source of the V and J calls. Here the sample has approximately 26,000 distinct CDR3 sequences; roughly 40% occur a single time. Together, the top ten hold approximately 10% of the sample.

The rearranged segments are TRBV11-2 and TRBJ2-5; TRBD2 fits 7 bases in the junction. Material: CD4+ T cells from blood, cultured in vitro. The TCR originated in a human donor who had recovered from COVID-19. The CDR3 loop reads CASSPRRQRDGETQYF. The DNA is as follows: TGTGCCAGCAGCCCCCGGAGGCAGCGGGACGGAGAGACCCAGTACTTC.